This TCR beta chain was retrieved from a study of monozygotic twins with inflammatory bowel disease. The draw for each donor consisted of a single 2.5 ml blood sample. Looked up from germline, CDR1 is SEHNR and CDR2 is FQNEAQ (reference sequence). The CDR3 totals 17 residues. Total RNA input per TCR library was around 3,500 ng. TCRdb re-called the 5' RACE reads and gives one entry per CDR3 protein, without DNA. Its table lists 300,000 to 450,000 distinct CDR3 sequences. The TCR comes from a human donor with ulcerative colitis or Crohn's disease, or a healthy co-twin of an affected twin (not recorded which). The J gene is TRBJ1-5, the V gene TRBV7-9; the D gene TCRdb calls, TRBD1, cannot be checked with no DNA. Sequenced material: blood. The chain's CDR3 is CASSLVLGNREGQPQHF.